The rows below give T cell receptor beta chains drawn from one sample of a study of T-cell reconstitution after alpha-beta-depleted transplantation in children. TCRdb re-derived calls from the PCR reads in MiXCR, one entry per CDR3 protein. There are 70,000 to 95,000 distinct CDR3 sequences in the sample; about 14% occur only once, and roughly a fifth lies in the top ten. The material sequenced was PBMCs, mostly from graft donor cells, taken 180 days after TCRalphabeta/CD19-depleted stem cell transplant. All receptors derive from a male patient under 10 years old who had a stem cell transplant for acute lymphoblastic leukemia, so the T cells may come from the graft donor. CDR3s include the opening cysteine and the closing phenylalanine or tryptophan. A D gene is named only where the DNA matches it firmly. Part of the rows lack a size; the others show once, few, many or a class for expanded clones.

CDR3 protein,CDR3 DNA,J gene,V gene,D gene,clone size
CASSQDGGAKNIQYF,TGTGCCAGCAGCCAAGACGGAGGGGCCAAAAACATTCAGTACTTC,TRBJ2-4,TRBV3-1,.,.
CASSFTGGETQYF,TGTGCCAGCAGTTTTACAGGGGGGGAGACCCAGTACTTC,TRBJ2-5,TRBV12-3/TRBV12-4,TRBD1,.
CASSFYGTGGLNEQFF,TGCGCCAGCAGCTTCTACGGGACAGGGGGCCTCAATGAGCAGTTCTTC,TRBJ2-1,TRBV5-1,TRBD1,many
CASSSKSGPVRGASGTLHF,TGTGCCAGCAGTTCGAAGTCGGGGCCCGTTCGGGGGGCGAGTGGAACCCTCCACTTT,TRBJ1-6,TRBV6-5,.,.
CASSQTQLAGGVNEQFF,TGTGCCAGCTCACAAACCCAGCTAGCGGGGGGAGTGAATGAGCAGTTCTTC,TRBJ2-1,TRBV18,TRBD2,.
CASSQAGGPSPEQYF,TGCGCCAGCAGCCAAGCGGGGGGGCCTTCTCCCGAGCAGTACTTC,TRBJ2-7,TRBV4-1,TRBD2,.
CASSSLGSPLHF,TGTGCCAGCAGCTCCCTAGGGTCACCCCTCCACTTT,TRBJ1-6,TRBV7-2,.,many
CASSESGYSNQPQHF,TGTGCCAGCAGTGAATCCGGATATAGCAATCAGCCCCAGCATTTT,TRBJ1-5,TRBV2,.,.
CASSYWAEGNDEQYF,TGTGCCAGCAGTTACTGGGCGGAGGGGAACGACGAGCAGTACTTC,TRBJ2-7,TRBV6-2/TRBV6-3,.,few
CASSLGLSMSTDTQYF,TGTGCCAGCAGCTTGGGTCTTAGTATGAGCACAGATACGCAGTATTTT,TRBJ2-3,TRBV5-6,.,.
CASSGRTGSLNQPQHF,TGTGCCAGCAGTGGGCGGACAGGGTCCCTCAATCAGCCCCAGCATTTT,TRBJ1-5,TRBV25-1,TRBD1,.
CASSLRVLAGGPATQYF,TGTGCCAGCAGTCTTAGGGTACTAGCGGGGGGGCCCGCCACGCAGTATTTT,TRBJ2-3,TRBV7-2,TRBD2,.
CASSLAVSTDTQYF,TGTGCCAGCAGCTTAGCGGTTAGCACAGATACGCAGTATTTT,TRBJ2-3,TRBV7-6,.,.
CTAAPTGEYSPLHF,TGCACTGCCGCCCCGACAGGGGAATACTCACCCCTCCACTTT,TRBJ1-6,TRBV20-1,TRBD1,.
CASSPLGVGLSSYNEQFF,TGTGCCAGCAGCCCCTTGGGGGTTGGGTTAAGCTCCTACAATGAGCAGTTCTTC,TRBJ2-1,TRBV11-2,.,.
CSAEIAGGVAGELFF,TGCAGTGCAGAAATAGCGGGGGGGGTGGCCGGGGAGCTGTTTTTT,TRBJ2-2,TRBV20-1,TRBD2,few
CASSRGTGGIHTGELFF,TGTGCCAGCAGTCGTGGGACAGGGGGCATTCACACCGGGGAGCTGTTTTTT,TRBJ2-2,TRBV13,TRBD1,few
CASSYTKGLTQYF,TGTGCCAGCAGTTACACTAAGGGGTTAACGCAGTATTTT,TRBJ2-3,TRBV6-5,.,.
CASSLPRGYPNEQFF,TGCGCCAGCAGCCTCCCCCGCGGCTATCCCAATGAGCAGTTCTTC,TRBJ2-1,TRBV5-1,.,few